One sample yielded the 21 T cell receptor beta chains listed below, sequenced in a study of blood T cell repertoires in COVID-19. Clones were sequenced by immunoSEQ multiplex PCR, and TCRdb holds only the in-frame ones, with some missing. Of about 220,000 clones in the sample, roughly 89% were seen once. Material for sequencing was peripheral blood. These receptors were obtained from a man aged 30-40 years who had recovered from COVID-19.

This sequence joins TRBV14 and TRBJ2-7, with D tentatively TRBD2 (5 bases). Germline V gene sequence: CDR1 SGHDN, CDR2 FVKESK. The CDR3 is 13 amino acids. Trimming took off 0 bases at V and 6 bases at J, with 9 bases between the two ends. The CDR3 sequence is CASSQESGGEQYF. In DNA form, the CDR3 reads TGTGCCAGCAGCCAAGAAAGTGGAGGCGAGCAGTACTTC. Full variable domain (missing parts from reference TRBV14 and TRBJ2-7): EAGVTQFPSHSVIEKGQTVTLRCDPISGHDNLYWYRRVMGKEIKFLLHFVKESKQDESGMPNNRFLAERTGGTYSTLKVQPAELEDSGVYFCASSQESGGEQYFGPGTRLTVT.

This clone was seen more than once but under ten times. The rearrangement uses TRBV11-2 and TRBJ2-3, with TRBD2 matching 11 bases. This CDR3 region has 17 residues. The V gene's germline CDR1 is SGHAT and CDR2 FQNNGV. Unmatched junction bases numbered 10, after V lost 5 bases and J lost 3 bases. The CDR3 DNA follows: TGTGCCAGCAGCAGGCGCCTTAGCGGGGGGGAAACAGATACGCAGTATTTT. Residues: CASSRRLSGGETDTQYF.

The chain recombines TRBV27 with TRBJ1-1; D call uncertain. Germline CDR1 MNHEY, CDR2 SMNVEV (reference sequence). The CDR3 runs to 13 residues. Between the trimmed V and J ends, which lost 0 bases and 8 bases, there was a span of 10 bases. CDR3 sequence: CASSLSRTVEAFF. DNA of the CDR3: TGTGCCAGCAGTTTATCACGCACTGTCGAAGCTTTCTTT.

This chain joins TRBV6-5 and TRBJ1-6, with 10 bases aligning to TRBD1. CDR3 size: 15 residues. CDR1 and CDR2 from the germline V gene are MNHEY and SVGAGI. V dropped 6 bases and J dropped 9; count of bases not matched to a gene: 8. The CDR3, as DNA: TGTGCCAGCAGAAAGGGGGACAGGGGCGGTTCACCCCTCCACTTT. Encoded protein: CASRKGDRGGSPLHF.

The chain is built from TRBV13 and TRBJ2-3; 8 bases match TRBD2. CDR1 and CDR2 from the germline V gene are PRHDT and FYEKMQ (reference sequence). J was trimmed by 6 bases and V by 5 bases; bases with no gene match: 13. This CDR3 spans 16 amino acids. CDR3 sequence (DNA): TGTGCCAGCAGCCCCCTCCCGTCAGCGGGGGAGGATACGCAGTATTTT. Residues: CASSPLPSAGEDTQYF.

This chain uses TRBV4-2 with TRBJ2-1, with D unresolved. The CDR3 totals 16 residues. Trimming took 2 bases from V and 0 from J, leaving 11 bases between them. Germline V gene data show CDR1 as LGHNA and CDR2 as YNFKEQ. CDR3 sequence reads: CASSQPTGPSYNEQFF. The DNA of the CDR3 is TGTGCCAGCAGCCAACCGACGGGTCCCTCCTACAATGAGCAGTTCTTC.

This clone was observed a handful of times. This chain joins TRBV9 and TRBJ2-5, with 9 positions matching TRBD2. CDR3 length: 14 amino acids. Trimming removed 3 bases from V and 5 bases from J; junction bases left unmatched: 5. In germline, CDR1 is SGDLS, CDR2 YYNGEE. Here the CDR3 reads CASSAVSGGETQYF. The CDR3 coding sequence is TGTGCCAGCAGCGCAGTAAGCGGGGGGGAGACCCAGTACTTC.

The rearrangement uses TRBV28 and TRBJ2-7, with D maybe TRBD2 (6 bases). Trimming pared 7 bases from V and 1 base from J, leaving 17 bases between. Germline-derived CDR1 and CDR2 are MDHEN and SYDVKM. The CDR3 sequence is 15 residues long. CDR3 loop: CASNKPGLLSYEQYF. For the CDR3, the DNA is TGTGCCAGCAATAAGCCGGGACTCCTATCCTACGAGCAGTACTTC.

This clone was found once. The chain combines TRBV18 with TRBJ1-1, with D tentatively TRBD1 (5 bases). Trimming left V 1 base short and J 1 base short, with 7 bases between. This CDR3 is 14 amino acids long. Germline V lookup: CDR1 KGHSH, CDR2 LQKENI. The CDR3: CASSPQGKNTEAFF. In nucleotides, the CDR3 is TGTGCCAGCTCACCACAGGGGAAGAACACTGAAGCTTTCTTT.

This rearrangement joins TRBV2 to TRBJ1-2; D gene ambiguous. Germline-derived CDR1 and CDR2 are SNHLY and FYNNEI. The CDR3 sequence is 16 residues long. Trimming took 5 bases from V and 1 from J, leaving 17 bases between them. The CDR3 sequence: CASSNPRLSFNYGYTF. The CDR3 DNA is TGTGCCAGCAGTAACCCCAGGCTTTCCTTTAACTATGGCTACACCTTC.

The chain links TRBV21-1 to TRBJ2-3; no DNA check was done on the table's D call, TRBD2. TRBV21-1 is designated a pseudogene. The CDR3 has 20 amino acids. CDR3 sequence (DNA): TGTGCCAGCAGCAAAGCCCGGACGCCTAGCGGGGGGGCTTCCCCAGATACGCAGTATTTT. Its protein product is CASSKARTPSGGASPDTQYF.

V and J are TRBV13 and TRBJ1-5; unclear D gene. Germline V gene sequence: CDR1 PRHDT, CDR2 FYEKMQ (reference sequence). V was clipped by 1 base and J by 1 base, with 11 bases between them. The CDR3 extends over 16 amino acids. CDR3 nucleotides: TGTGCCAGCAGCTTAGCCCGGGTTGAGAGCAATCAGCCCCAGCATTTT. Protein sequence: CASSLARVESNQPQHF.

J is TRBJ2-1 and V is TRBV24-1, with a weak D call TRBD1 (5 bases). Trimming stripped 5 bases from V and 7 bases from J, with 29 bases between. Germline CDR1 reads KGHDR; CDR2 reads SFDVKD. The CDR3 length is 19 residues. As DNA, the CDR3 is TGTGCCACCAGTGCACCGGCAGGGAAACAAAACTCTCACAAAAATGAGCAGTTCTTC. This sequence encodes CATSAPAGKQNSHKNEQFF.

V usage is TRBV9 and J usage is TRBJ1-1; perhaps TRBD1 as D (6 bases). The CDR3 is 13 residues long. Per the germline V gene, CDR1 is SGDLS and CDR2 is YYNGEE. Trimming removed 5 bases at V and 6 bases at J, with 14 bases between. The CDR3 protein is CASRILRGSEAFF. The CDR3 nucleotides read TGTGCCAGCAGAATTCTCAGGGGTTCTGAAGCTTTCTTT.

CDR3 sequence (DNA): TGCGCCAGCAGCCCCCAAGACAGCCAAAACCTCCCAGATACGCAGTATTTT. It specifies CASSPQDSQNLPDTQYF. The chain combines TRBV10-1 with TRBJ2-3, with D possibly TRBD1 on 5 matching bases. This CDR3 spans 17 amino acids. Trimming left V 6 bases short and J 4 bases short, with 23 bases between. Per the germline V gene, CDR1 is WNHNN and CDR2 is SYGVQD (reference sequence).

This clone is a singleton in its sample. At one end the junction does not follow the germline gene, possibly because of a read error. The V and J genes are TRBV6-5 and TRBJ1-3, with TRBD1 matching 8 bases. This CDR3 contains 14 residues. CDR1 and CDR2 (germline): MNHEY, SVGAGI. CDR3 sequence reads: CASSYSTGGKTIYF. DNA of the CDR3: TGTGCCAGCAGTTACTCAACAGGGGGAAAGACCATATATTTT.

The chain links TRBV19 to TRBJ1-1; unclear D gene. There are 14 residues in the CDR3. Between the trimmed V and J ends, which lost 6 bases and 1 base, there was a span of 12 bases. Germline CDR1 and CDR2: LNHDA and SQIVND (reference sequence). This chain's CDR3 is CASRGATSNTEAFF. DNA for the CDR3: TGTGCCAGTAGGGGAGCCACCTCGAACACTGAAGCTTTCTTT. The variable domain in full, completed from reference TRBV19 and TRBJ1-1, reads DGGITQSPKYLFRKEGQNVTLSCEQNLNHDAMYWYRQDPGQGLRLIYYSQIVNDFQKGDIAEGYSVSREKKESFPLTVTSAQKNPTAFYLCASRGATSNTEAFFGQGTRLTVV.

The chain couples TRBV7-9 to TRBJ1-3; no clear D. The CDR3 extends over 16 amino acids. Germline CDR1 and CDR2: SEHNR and FQNEAQ (reference sequence). The V gene lost 5 bases and the J gene lost 0 bases, with 14 bases spanning the gap. CDR3 region: CASSPRSGSSGNTIYF. The CDR3 DNA sequence: TGTGCCAGCAGCCCAAGGTCAGGATCCTCTGGAAACACCATATATTTT.

This chain uses TRBV20-1 with TRBJ1-2; D call uncertain. V gave up 3 bases and J gave up 0 bases, with 11 bases separating them. Per germline, CDR1 DFQATT and CDR2 SNEGSKA (reference sequence). CDR3 size: 14 residues. The CDR3 region has the DNA TGCAGTGCTAGTTCAGTGGCCTCTAACTATGGCTACACCTTC. It encodes CSASSVASNYGYTF.

The chain couples TRBV29-1 to TRBJ1-2; 9 bases match TRBD1. The trim removed 4 bases at V and 5 bases at J, leaving 5 bases unmatched. Germline-derived CDR1 and CDR2 are SQVTM and ANQGSEA. This CDR3 has 13 residues. DNA of the CDR3: TGCAGCGTTGGAACAGGGGGCGAGTATGGCTACACCTTC. Its protein product is CSVGTGGEYGYTF.

V usage is TRBV11-3 and J usage is TRBJ2-7, with D unclear. CDR1 SGHNT and CDR2 YENEEA come from the germline V gene. This CDR3 has 12 residues. Trimming took 3 bases from V and 4 from J, leaving 7 bases between them. The CDR3 DNA is TGTGCCAGCAGCTTCGGTGATTACGAGCAGTACTTC. It specifies CASSFGDYEQYF.